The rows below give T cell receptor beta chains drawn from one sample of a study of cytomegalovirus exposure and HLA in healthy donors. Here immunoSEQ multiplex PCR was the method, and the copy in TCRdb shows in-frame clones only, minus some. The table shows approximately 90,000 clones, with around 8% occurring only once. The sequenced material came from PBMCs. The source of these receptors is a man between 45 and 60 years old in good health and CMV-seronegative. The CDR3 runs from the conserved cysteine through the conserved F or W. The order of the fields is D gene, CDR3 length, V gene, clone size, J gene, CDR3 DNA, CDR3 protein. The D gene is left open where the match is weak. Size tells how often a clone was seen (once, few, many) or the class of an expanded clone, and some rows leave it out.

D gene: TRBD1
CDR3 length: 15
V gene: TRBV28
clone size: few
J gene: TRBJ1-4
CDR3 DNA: TGTGCCAGCAGTCCCCAAGGGACAGGGGATGAAAAACTGTTTTTT
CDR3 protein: CASSPQGTGDEKLFF

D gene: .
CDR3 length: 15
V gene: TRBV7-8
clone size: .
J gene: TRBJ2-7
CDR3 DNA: TGTGCCAGCAGCCCGGGATCTTTAATTATATACGAGCAGTACTTC
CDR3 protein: CASSPGSLIIYEQYF

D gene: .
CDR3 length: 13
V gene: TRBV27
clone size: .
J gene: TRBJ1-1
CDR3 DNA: TGTGCCAGCAAGGCAGGGTGGGTCACTGAAGCTTTCTTT
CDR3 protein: CASKAGWVTEAFF

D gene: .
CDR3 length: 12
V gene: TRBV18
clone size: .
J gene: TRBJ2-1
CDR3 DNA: TGTGCCAGCTCACCGAGGGCCCACGAGCAGTTCTTC
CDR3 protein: CASSPRAHEQFF

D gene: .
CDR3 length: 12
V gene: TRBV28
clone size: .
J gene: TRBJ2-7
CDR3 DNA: TGTGCCATATTGGGCCCCGACCACGAGCAGTACTTC
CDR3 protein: CAILGPDHEQYF

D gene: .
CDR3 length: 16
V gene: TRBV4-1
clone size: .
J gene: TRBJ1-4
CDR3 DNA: TGCGCCAGCAGCCAGGAGGCCGACAGGAGAAATGAAAAACTGTTTTTT
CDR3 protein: CASSQEADRRNEKLFF

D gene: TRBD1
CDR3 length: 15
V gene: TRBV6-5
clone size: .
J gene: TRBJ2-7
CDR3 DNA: TGTGCCAGCAGTTCCCCCGGGACAGGGACCTACGAGCAGTACTTC
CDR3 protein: CASSSPGTGTYEQYF

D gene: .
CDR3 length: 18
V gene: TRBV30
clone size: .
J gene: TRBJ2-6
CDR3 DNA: TGTGCCTGGAGTCTAAGGGCAGGGGGAGGATCTGGGGCCAACGTCCTGACTTTC
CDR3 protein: CAWSLRAGGGSGANVLTF

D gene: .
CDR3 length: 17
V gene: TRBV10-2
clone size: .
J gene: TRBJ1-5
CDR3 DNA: TGCGCCAGCAGTGAGGTGGGGCAGGGAAGGGGGGGGCAGCCCCAGCATTTT
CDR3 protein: CASSEVGQGRGGQPQHF

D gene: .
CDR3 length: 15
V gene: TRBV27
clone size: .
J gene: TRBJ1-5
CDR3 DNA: TGTGCCAGCAGTTTTGTTGGGGGCTCGGCTCAGCCCCAGCATTTT
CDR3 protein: CASSFVGGSAQPQHF

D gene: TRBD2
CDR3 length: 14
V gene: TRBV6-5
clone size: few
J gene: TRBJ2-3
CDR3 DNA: TGTGCCAGCAGTGTGACTAGCGGGGCTTATACGCAGTATTTT
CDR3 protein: CASSVTSGAYTQYF

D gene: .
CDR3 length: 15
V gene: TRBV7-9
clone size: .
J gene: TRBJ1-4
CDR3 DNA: TGTGCCAGCAGCCCTGGGCAGGGTTGGGATGAAAAACTGTTTTTT
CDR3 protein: CASSPGQGWDEKLFF

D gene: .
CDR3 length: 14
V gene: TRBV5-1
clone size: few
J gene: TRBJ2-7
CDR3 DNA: TGCGCCAGCAGGCCCCGGGACACCTCCTACGAGCAGTACTTC
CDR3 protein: CASRPRDTSYEQYF

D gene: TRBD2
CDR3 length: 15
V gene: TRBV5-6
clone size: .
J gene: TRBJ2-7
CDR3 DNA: TGTGCCAGCAGCCGTCTAGCGGGAGGGACCTACGAGCAGTACTTC
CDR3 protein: CASSRLAGGTYEQYF

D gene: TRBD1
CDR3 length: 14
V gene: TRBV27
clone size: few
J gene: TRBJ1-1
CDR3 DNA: TGTGCCAGCAGCCTCACAGGGGGCTACACTGAAGCTTTCTTT
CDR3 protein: CASSLTGGYTEAFF

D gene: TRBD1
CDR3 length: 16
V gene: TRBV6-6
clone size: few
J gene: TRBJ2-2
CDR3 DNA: TGTGCCAGCAGTTCTCTCGGGACAGGGAGGACCGGGGAGCTGTTTTTT
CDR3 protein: CASSSLGTGRTGELFF

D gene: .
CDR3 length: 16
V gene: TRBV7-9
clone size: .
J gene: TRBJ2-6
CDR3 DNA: TGTGCCAGCAGCACGGACAGAAGCTCTGGGGCCAACGTCCTGACTTTC
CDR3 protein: CASSTDRSSGANVLTF

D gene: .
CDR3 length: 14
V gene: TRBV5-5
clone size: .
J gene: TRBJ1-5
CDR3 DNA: TGTGCCAGCAGCTTGGTTACAGGGTACCAGCCCCAGCATTTT
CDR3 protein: CASSLVTGYQPQHF

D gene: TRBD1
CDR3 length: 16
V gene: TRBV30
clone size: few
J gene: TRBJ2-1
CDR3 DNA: TGTGCCTGGAGTATTCACAGGGGGCGCTACTACAATGAGCAGTTCTTC
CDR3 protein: CAWSIHRGRYYNEQFF

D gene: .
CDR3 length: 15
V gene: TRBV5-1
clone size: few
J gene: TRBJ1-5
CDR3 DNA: TGCGCCAGCAGCTTGGAAGGGCAGGGCGATCAGCCCCAGCATTTT
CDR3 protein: CASSLEGQGDQPQHF

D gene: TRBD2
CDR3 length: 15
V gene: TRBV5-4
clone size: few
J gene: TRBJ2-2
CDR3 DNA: TGTGCCAGCAGCCCCTTGGGGGGGGAGCCCGGGGAGCTGTTTTTT
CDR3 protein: CASSPLGGEPGELFF

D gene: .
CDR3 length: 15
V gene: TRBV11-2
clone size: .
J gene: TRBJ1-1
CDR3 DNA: TGTGCCAGCAGCTTAGCGGCTTCGAAGGGGACTGAAGCTTTCTTT
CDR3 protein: CASSLAASKGTEAFF

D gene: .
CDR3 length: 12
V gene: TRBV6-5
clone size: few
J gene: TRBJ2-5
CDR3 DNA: TGTGCCAGCCGGGGATCGGTAGAGACCCAGTACTTC
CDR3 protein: CASRGSVETQYF

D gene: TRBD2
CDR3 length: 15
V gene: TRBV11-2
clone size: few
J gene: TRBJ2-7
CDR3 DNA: TGTGCCAGCAGCTTGGAGCCCAGCGGGGGCAACGAGCAGTACTTC
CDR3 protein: CASSLEPSGGNEQYF

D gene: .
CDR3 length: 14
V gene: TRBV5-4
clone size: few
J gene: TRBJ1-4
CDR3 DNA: TGTGCCAGCAGCAACCGAGCAACTAATGAAAAACTGTTTTTT
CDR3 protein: CASSNRATNEKLFF

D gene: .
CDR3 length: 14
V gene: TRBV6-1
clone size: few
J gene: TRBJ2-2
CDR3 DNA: TGTGCCAGCACCCCTAACAGGGAAACCGGGGAGCTGTTTTTT
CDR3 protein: CASTPNRETGELFF

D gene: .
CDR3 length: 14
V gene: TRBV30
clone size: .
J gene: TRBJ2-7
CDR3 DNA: TGTGCCTGGAGTGAGGGTGGAGGCTCCTACGAGCAGTACTTC
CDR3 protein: CAWSEGGGSYEQYF

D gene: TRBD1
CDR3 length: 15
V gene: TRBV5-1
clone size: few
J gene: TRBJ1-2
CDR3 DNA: TGCGCCAGCAGCAACAACACCGGGACAGTATATGGCTACACCTTC
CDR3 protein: CASSNNTGTVYGYTF

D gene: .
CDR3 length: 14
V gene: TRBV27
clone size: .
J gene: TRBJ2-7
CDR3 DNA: TGTGCCAGCCCCCCTACATGGCAGGAGGTCGAGCAGTACTTC
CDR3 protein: CASPPTWQEVEQYF

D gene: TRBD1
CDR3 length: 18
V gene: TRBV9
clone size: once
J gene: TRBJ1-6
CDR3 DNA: TGTGCCAGCAGCGCGTCGGACAGGGGGAGCTCCTATAATTCCCCCCTCCACTTT
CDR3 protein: CASSASDRGSSYNSPLHF

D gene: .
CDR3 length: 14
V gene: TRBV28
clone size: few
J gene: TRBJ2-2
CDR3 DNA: TGTGCCATCTCCGTGACTAGGAACACCGGGGAGCTGTTTTTT
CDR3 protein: CAISVTRNTGELFF

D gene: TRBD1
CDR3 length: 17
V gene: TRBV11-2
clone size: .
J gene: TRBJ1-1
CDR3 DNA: TGTGCCAGCAGCTTAAGAGGATCCGGGACAGTGAACACTGAAGCTTTCTTT
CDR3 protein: CASSLRGSGTVNTEAFF

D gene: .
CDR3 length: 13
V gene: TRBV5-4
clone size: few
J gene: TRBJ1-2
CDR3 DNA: TGTGCCAGCAGCTTGACAGCCGACTATGGCTACACCTTC
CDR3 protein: CASSLTADYGYTF

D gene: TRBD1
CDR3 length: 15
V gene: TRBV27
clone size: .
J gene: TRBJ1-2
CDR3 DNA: TGTGCCAGCAGTGCAGGGACAGGGCTTAACTATGGCTACACCTTC
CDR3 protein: CASSAGTGLNYGYTF

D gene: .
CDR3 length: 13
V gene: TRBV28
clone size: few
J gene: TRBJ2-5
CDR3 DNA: TGTGCCAGCAGGGCTCAGGGGTGGGAGACCCAGTACTTC
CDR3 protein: CASRAQGWETQYF

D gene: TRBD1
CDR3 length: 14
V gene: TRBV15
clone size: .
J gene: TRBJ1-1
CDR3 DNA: TGTGCCACCAGCCCCCCGGACAGGGCCGGTGAAGCTTTCTTT
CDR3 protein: CATSPPDRAGEAFF

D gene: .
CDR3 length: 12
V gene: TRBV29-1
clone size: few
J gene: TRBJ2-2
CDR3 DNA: TGCAGCGTTGGACATTACACCGGGGAGCTGTTTTTT
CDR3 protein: CSVGHYTGELFF

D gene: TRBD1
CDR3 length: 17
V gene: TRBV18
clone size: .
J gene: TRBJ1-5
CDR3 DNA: TGTGCCAGCTCACCACCGGGGGGACAGGGAAGAGGGCAGCCCCAGCATTTT
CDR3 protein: CASSPPGGQGRGQPQHF

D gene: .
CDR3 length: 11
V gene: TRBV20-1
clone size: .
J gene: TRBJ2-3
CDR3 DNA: TGCAGAGTCCCTTCGGGGGATACGCAGTATTTT
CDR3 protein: CRVPSGDTQYF

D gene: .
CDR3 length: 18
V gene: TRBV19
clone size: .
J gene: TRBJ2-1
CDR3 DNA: TGTGCCAGTAGTATAGATCCAACTAGGCGGGCTGGGCTCAACGAGCAGTTCTTC
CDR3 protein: CASSIDPTRRAGLNEQFF

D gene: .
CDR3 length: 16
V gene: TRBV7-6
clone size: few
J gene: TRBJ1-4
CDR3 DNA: TGTGCCAGCAGCCCTATTCGGGGATCAACTAATGAAAAACTGTTTTTT
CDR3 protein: CASSPIRGSTNEKLFF

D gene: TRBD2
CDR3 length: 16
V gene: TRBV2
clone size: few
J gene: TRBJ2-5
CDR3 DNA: TGTGCCAGCAGTGAAGCGGGACTAGGGGGGGGAGAGACCCAGTACTTC
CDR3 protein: CASSEAGLGGGETQYF

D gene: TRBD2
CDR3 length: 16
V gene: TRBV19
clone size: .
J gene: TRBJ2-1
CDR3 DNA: TGTGCCAGTAGTATGACGCCTACTAGCGGGCACAATGAGCAGTTCTTC
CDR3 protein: CASSMTPTSGHNEQFF

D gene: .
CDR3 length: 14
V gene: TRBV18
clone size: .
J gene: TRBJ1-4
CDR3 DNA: TGTGCCAGCTCACCGCCAGGGGAGGGCGAAAAACTGTTTTTT
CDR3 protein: CASSPPGEGEKLFF